This T cell receptor beta chain was identified in a study of T-cell reconstitution after alpha-beta-depleted transplantation in children. Preparation of the TCRbeta library was carried out with unique molecular identifiers. One entry per CDR3 protein results from TCRdb running MiXCR on the PCR reads. This table holds 70,000 to 95,000 distinct CDR3 sequences, approximately 18% found once. The ends were cut back, 2 bases at V and 1 base at J, with 8 bases in the middle. Germline values: CDR1 SEHNR, CDR2 FQNEAQ (reference sequence). The CDR3 length is 14 residues. This clonotype was recorded a few times.

The gene calls are TRBV7-9 and TRBJ2-5; TRBD1 is a possible D gene (5 bases). This sequence originates from a male patient aged 2-10 years who had a stem cell transplant for acute lymphoblastic leukemia, so the T cells may come from the graft donor. The starting material was PBMCs, mostly from graft donor cells, obtained 360 days after TCRalphabeta/CD19-depleted stem cell transplant. Here the CDR3 DNA reads TGTGCCAGCAGCTTAAGCCAGGGCCAAGAGACCCAGTACTTC. Protein sequence: CASSLSQGQETQYF. Together with reference TRBV7-9 and TRBJ2-5, the CDR3 gives the full variable domain: DTGVSQNPRHKITKRGQNVTFRCDPISEHNRLYWYRQTLGQGPEFLTYFQNEAQLEKSRLLSDRFSAERPKGSFSTLEIQRTEQGDSAMYLCASSLSQGQETQYFGPGTRLLVL.